This T cell receptor beta chain is from a study of human T cells and chemical hapten exposure. Trimming removed 1 base from V and 2 bases from J, with 10 bases in between. Looked up from germline, CDR1 is MNHNS and CDR2 is SASEGT. The CDR3 totals 15 residues. Time point indicated: pre-sensitization, week 0. The sample's treatment: therapeutic diphenylcyclopropenone sensitization with weekly scalp DPC. What the library attached to individual cDNA molecules were unique molecular identifiers. TCRdb reanalysed the RACE reads using MiXCR and keeps one entry per CDR3 protein. In the table there are about 300,000 distinct CDR3 sequences, about 5.4% of which are singletons. This clonotype was counted between two and nine times.

The genes are TRBV6-1 and TRBJ2-3, with D perhaps matching TRBD1 (5 bases). Sequences were derived from whole blood, sampled in connection with sensitization to the hapten diphenylcyclopropenone (DPC). The sequence came from a woman under 30 with alopecia areata. Some clones in this sample may be carry-over from other donors' samples. The CDR3 sequence: CASSEDDSSTDTQYF. The DNA of the CDR3 is TGTGCCAGCAGTGAAGATGACAGCTCCACAGATACGCAGTATTTT.